This T cell receptor (beta chain) was identified in a study of T-cell memory formation after mild COVID-19. In its sample, this clonotype was seen a few times. Its antigen is currently unknown. V lost 3 bases and J lost 4, with 9 bases in between. This CDR3 has 13 amino acids. The germline CDR1 and CDR2 sequences are SGHTA and FQGNSA. Study-wide results and caveats: Day 15 to 85 contracting clones showed balanced CD4/CD8; later expanders leaned CD4+. Researchers could not confirm that second-wave clones peaking on day 37 targeted SARS-CoV-2.

Barcoded TCR alpha and TCR beta cDNA libraries with UMIs came from 5'RACE using constant-segment primers. TCRdb fed the 5' RACE reads into MiXCR, producing one record per CDR3 protein. This table has 300,000 to 400,000 distinct CDR3 sequences, 25% to 30% appearing once. The sample was PBMCs or a T cell subset sorted from them (not recorded which). This TCR was recovered from an adult woman who had mild COVID-19 (a few samples of this study predate the infection). Cell type and time point are not known. The genes are TRBV7-2 and TRBJ2-5, with D unclear. The CDR3 DNA reads TGTGCCAGCAGCTTTGTGATGGGAGAGACCCAGTACTTC. Its translation: CASSFVMGETQYF.